This T cell receptor (beta chain) was identified during a study of tumor and adjacent non-tumor tissue in lung cancer. As to this clonotype: The junction differs from germline at one of its ends, possibly a read error.

Per the germline V gene, CDR1 is SEHNR and CDR2 is FQNEAQ (reference sequence). The CDR3 has 16 amino acids. Three rounds of nested PCR, following a modified ARM-PCR protocol, produced the TCRbeta library. TCRdb passed the multiplex PCR reads through MiXCR, listing each CDR3 protein once. The repertoire has about 75,000 distinct CDR3 sequences, around four fifths of them found once; the top ten carry around 12%. The template was RNA from unsorted bulk tissue. The receptor's source is a woman between 45 and 60 years old with non-small cell lung cancer. The chain joins TRBV7-9 to TRBJ2-1, with TRBD2 matching over 7 bases. Sequencing was done on a sample of lung tumor tissue. The CDR3, as DNA: TGTACCAGCACCCTCGGGAGGACACCAGGGTACCATGAGCAGTTCTTC. This encodes CTSTLGRTPGYHEQFF.